This entry is about one TCR beta chain. The assay was immunoSEQ multiplex PCR, and TCRdb's table has in-frame clones only and misses some. The table has roughly 98,000 clones, approximately 78% seen once. The CDR3 totals 16 residues. Germline V gene sequence: CDR1 KGHSH, CDR2 LQKENI. V was clipped by 9 bases and J by 0 bases; unmatched bases: 10. This specimen comes from a study of control samples from healthy donors and cancer patients. The sequencing input was blood. The sequence derives from a woman in her sixties or seventies in good health. The chain joins TRBV18 to TRBJ2-1, with 8 bases lining up with TRBD2. The CDR3 region has the DNA TGTGCCAGGAGGCCGGGAGGGGGGGACTCCTACAATGAGCAGTTCTTC. This codes for CARRPGGGDSYNEQFF.